These 15 T cell receptor beta chains were all obtained from the same sample, sequenced in a study of a mutant IDH1 vaccine in newly diagnosed glioma. Profiled with immunoSEQ multiplex PCR; TCRdb holds only in-frame clones, not every one. The table records some 60,000 clones, more than 80% of them present only once. Time point noted: week 35, safety follow-up. Vaccination used 300 ug of mutant IDH1 20-mer peptide per dose, with topical imiquimod. These receptors lack a known antigen. The starting material was PBMCs, obtained from a glioma patient whose treatment included an IDH1 peptide vaccine. The receptor set was obtained from a man in his forties or fifties with glioma.

This sequence joins TRBV2 and TRBJ2-1, with D hard to call. This CDR3 has 15 residues. The germline gives CDR1 SNHLY, CDR2 FYNNEI. V was pared by 1 base and J by 5 bases, with 12 bases between. The CDR3 nucleotides read TGTGCCAGCAGTGAAGTCAGGCCCCCCCACAATGAGCAGTTCTTC. This gives the protein CASSEVRPPHNEQFF.

The gene calls are TRBV11-2 and TRBJ1-3; maybe TRBD1 (6 bases). The CDR3 extends over 15 amino acids. Germline V gene sequence: CDR1 SGHAT, CDR2 FQNNGV. The germline V and J ends were trimmed by 6 bases and 2 bases, with 14 bases remaining between them. CDR3 amino acids: CASSLAGATGNTIYF. The CDR3 DNA reads TGTGCCAGCAGTTTGGCGGGGGCTACTGGAAACACCATATATTTT.

The chain is built from TRBV13 and TRBJ2-6; tentatively, D is TRBD1 (7 bases). CDR1 is PRHDT, CDR2 FYEKMQ, per germline (reference sequence). This CDR3 has 17 amino acids. V was clipped by 5 bases and J by 0 bases, with 14 bases between them. CDR3: CASSAGGMSSGANVLTF. In DNA, the CDR3 is TGTGCCAGCAGCGCAGGGGGGATGAGCTCTGGGGCCAACGTCCTGACTTTC.

CDR3 coding DNA: TGTGCCACCCGTGAGACAGGGAGGTACGAGCAGTACTTC. This gives the protein CATRETGRYEQYF. The V call is TRBV15, the J call TRBJ2-7, with a tentative D call TRBD1 (7 bases). V was pared by 8 bases and J by 4 bases, with 15 bases between. This CDR3 region has 13 residues. Germline CDR1 LNHNV, CDR2 YYDKDF (reference sequence).

The rearrangement joins TRBV4-1 to TRBJ2-1, with TRBD2 as a possible D gene (6 bases). Between the trimmed V and J ends, which lost 0 bases and 0 bases, there was a span of 9 bases. The germline CDR1 and CDR2 sequences are MGHRA and YSYEKL. This CDR3 contains 16 residues. The CDR3 protein is CASSQDGTLSYNEQFF. The CDR3 nucleotides are TGCGCCAGCAGCCAAGATGGGACTCTCTCCTACAATGAGCAGTTCTTC.

This clone was recorded a few times. This rearrangement joins TRBV7-5 to TRBJ1-5. TRBV7-5 is reported as a pseudogene. This CDR3 is 13 amino acids long. The CDR3 coding sequence is TGTGCCAGAAGCTTAGACAGCAATCAGCCCCAGCATTTT. As protein: CARSLDSNQPQHF.

The CDR3 spells CASRIEDSYNSPLHF. The CDR3, as DNA: TGTGCCAGCAGGATTGAGGACTCCTATAATTCACCCCTCCACTTT. V and J are TRBV2 and TRBJ1-6; D not resolved. Germline V CDR1 and CDR2: SNHLY, FYNNEI. Deletions cut 6 bases from V and 0 bases from J, with 9 bases between. The CDR3 has 15 amino acids.

The J gene is TRBJ2-7, the V gene TRBV15; no clear D gene. The germline V and J ends were trimmed by 1 base and 6 bases, with 10 bases remaining between them. CDR1 is LNHNV, CDR2 YYDKDF, per germline (reference sequence). This CDR3 has 13 residues. CDR3 residues: CATSRVDGPEQYF. CDR3 DNA: TGTGCCACCAGCAGAGTAGACGGGCCCGAGCAGTACTTC.

The genes are TRBV6-6 and TRBJ2-7, with D hard to call. CDR1 and CDR2 from the germline V gene are MNHNY and SVGAGI (reference sequence). The ends were cut back, 6 bases at V and 2 bases at J, with 5 bases in the middle. CDR3 size: 11 residues. DNA for the CDR3: TGTGCCAGCAGGTCGACCTACGAGCAGTACTTC. Its protein product is CASRSTYEQYF.

The chain combines TRBV9 with TRBJ2-6; D is uncertain. Germline V gives CDR1 SGDLS, CDR2 YYNGEE. V lost 4 bases to trimming and J lost 0 bases, with 17 bases between them. The CDR3 is 18 amino acids. The DNA for the CDR3 is TGTGCCAGCAGCTTGCTTTGGACGGACCGCTCTGGGGCCAACGTCCTGACTTTC. This translates into CASSLLWTDRSGANVLTF.

V is TRBV18 and J is TRBJ2-5; D is possibly TRBD1 or TRBD2 (5 bases each). The CDR3 is 13 residues long. CDR1 is KGHSH, CDR2 LQKENI, per germline. Between the trimmed V and J ends, which lost 5 bases and 5 bases, there was a span of 12 bases. In DNA, the CDR3 is TGTGCCAGCTCATGGGGCAGGGACGAGACCCAGTACTTC. Translating gives CASSWGRDETQYF.

CDR3 bases: TGTGCCAGTAGTTGGGGACAGGCTAATTCACCCCTCCACTTT. Its translation: CASSWGQANSPLHF. This sequence joins TRBV19 and TRBJ1-6; TRBD1 matches 8 bases. The CDR3 consists of 14 residues. J lost 6 bases, V lost 5 bases, and 3 bases had no gene match. In germline, CDR1 is LNHDA, CDR2 SQIVND (reference sequence).

The table lists this clone with a count of one. The rearrangement joins TRBV14 to TRBJ1-1; D not certain. Germline V gene data show CDR1 as SGHDN and CDR2 as FVKESK. The V and J ends lost 0 bases and 8 bases respectively, with 13 bases between them. The CDR3 is made up of 14 amino acids. CDR3 DNA: TGTGCCAGCAGCCAAGATGCAAGCCGGGAGGAAGCTTTCTTT. As protein: CASSQDASREEAFF.

V gene TRBV5-1 combines with J gene TRBJ2-7; D unresolved. V lost 0 bases and J lost 0, with 10 bases in between. Germline CDR1 and CDR2: SGHRS and YFSETQ. The CDR3 covers 15 residues. Here the CDR3 DNA reads TGCGCCAGCAGCTTGGGTTGGGGTCGCTCCTACGAGCAGTACTTC. Translation: CASSLGWGRSYEQYF. The full variable domain, with the rest looked up from reference TRBV5-1 and TRBJ2-7, is KAGVTQTPRYLIKTRGQQVTLSCSPISGHRSVSWYQQTPGQGLQFLFEYFSETQRNKGNFPGRFSGRQFSNSRSEMNVSTLELGDSALYLCASSLGWGRSYEQYFGPGTRLTVT.

The chain is built from TRBV5-1 and TRBJ1-3, with unresolved D. The CDR3 totals 13 residues. The germline gives CDR1 SGHRS, CDR2 YFSETQ. V shed 4 bases and J shed 0 bases, with 5 bases lying between them. CDR3 bases: TGCGCCAGCAGCGGCAGCTCTGGAAACACCATATATTTT. Its protein is CASSGSSGNTIYF.